This is a list of T cell receptor beta chains from one sample in a study of shared clonotypes between healthy human individuals. Profiled with immunoSEQ multiplex PCR; TCRdb holds only in-frame clones, not every one. The sample shows hundreds of thousands of clones, 90% to 97% of them seen only once. The sequenced material came from naive CD8+ T cells sorted from blood. The receptors originated from a woman in her 30s in good health. CDR3s include the opening cysteine and the closing phenylalanine or tryptophan. A D gene is named only where the DNA matches it firmly. Clone size, where shown, is once, few, many, or a class for clones that have expanded.

clone_size	d_call	v_call	j_call	cdr3_aa	cdr3_nt
.	TRBD1	TRBV5-6	TRBJ2-5	CASSLGGGSETQYF	TGTGCCAGCAGCTTGGGAGGGGGCTCCGAGACCCAGTACTTC
.	TRBD2	TRBV4-1	TRBJ2-7	CASSQGVSGSYEQYF	TGCGCCAGCAGCCAAGGGGTTAGCGGGAGCTACGAGCAGTACTTC
.	TRBD2	TRBV28	TRBJ2-3	CASSLWSREGRGDTQYF	TGTGCCAGCAGTTTATGGTCTCGGGAGGGCCGGGGAGATACGCAGTATTTT
.	.	TRBV28	TRBJ2-1	CASSLWAPGGNEQFF	TGTGCCAGCAGTTTATGGGCCCCCGGAGGAAATGAGCAGTTCTTC
.	.	TRBV18	TRBJ1-4	CASSPDATNEKLFF	TGTGCCAGCTCACCGGATGCAACTAATGAAAAACTGTTTTTT
.	.	TRBV11-2	TRBJ2-5	CASSLEAPAWTQYF	TGTGCCAGCAGCTTAGAGGCCCCGGCGTGGACCCAGTACTTC
.	.	TRBV13	TRBJ2-7	CASSFFIPDGYYEQYF	TGTGCCAGCAGCTTCTTTATCCCGGATGGATACTACGAGCAGTACTTC
.	.	TRBV28	TRBJ2-7	CASQSSHDSYEQYF	TGTGCCAGCCAGAGTAGCCACGATTCCTACGAGCAGTACTTC
.	.	TRBV5-6	TRBJ1-1	CASSLTENTEAFF	TGTGCCAGCAGCTTGACCGAGAACACTGAAGCTTTCTTT
once	TRBD1	TRBV27	TRBJ2-7	CASSPLGTGGVLPYEQYF	TGTGCCAGCAGTCCGTTGGGGACAGGGGGCGTTCTACCCTACGAGCAGTACTTC
.	.	TRBV11-2	TRBJ2-3	CASSLMRSSTDTQYF	TGTGCCAGCAGCTTAATGCGGTCTAGCACAGATACGCAGTATTTT
.	TRBD2	TRBV9	TRBJ2-1	CASSVGRGVRNEQFF	TGTGCCAGCAGCGTAGGTCGGGGGGTTCGGAATGAGCAGTTCTTC
.	TRBD1	TRBV11-3	TRBJ2-7	CASSPRTGNYEQYF	TGTGCCAGCAGCCCGAGGACAGGGAATTACGAGCAGTACTTC
.	.	TRBV12-2	TRBJ1-1	CAIWGLVIDGSANTEAFF	TGTGCAATTTGGGGCTTAGTTATTGACGGGTCCGCGAACACTGAAGCTTTCTTT
.	.	TRBV5-1	TRBJ2-5	CASSLSVKEETQYF	TGCGCCAGCAGCTTATCGGTCAAAGAAGAGACCCAGTACTTC
.	.	TRBV19	TRBJ2-7	CASSITGNEQYF	TGTGCCAGTAGTATAACAGGGAACGAGCAGTACTTC
.	.	TRBV28	TRBJ2-1	CASSPDTLWSYNEQFF	TGTGCCAGCAGTCCGGACACTCTGTGGTCCTACAATGAGCAGTTCTTC
.	.	TRBV28	TRBJ1-4	CASSLYTESTNEKLFF	TGTGCCAGCAGTCTCTACACCGAATCAACTAATGAAAAACTGTTTTTT
.	.	TRBV7-6	TRBJ2-7	CASSFGERGPGEQYF	TGTGCCAGCAGCTTTGGTGAGCGCGGTCCCGGCGAGCAGTACTTC
.	TRBD2	TRBV27	TRBJ2-1	CASSLGLAGDRFF	TGTGCCAGCAGTTTAGGGCTAGCGGGAGACCGGTTCTTC
.	TRBD2	TRBV11-2	TRBJ2-7	CASSLGLAGPSYEQYF	TGTGCCAGCAGCTTAGGACTAGCGGGTCCCTCCTACGAGCAGTACTTC
.	.	TRBV7-9	TRBJ2-1	CASSLPGLSDEQFF	TGTGCCAGCAGCCTACCGGGACTCTCGGATGAGCAGTTCTTC
.	TRBD2	TRBV27	TRBJ2-3	CASRTKNVASGGRTDTQYF	TGTGCCAGCAGGACTAAGAACGTAGCGTCGGGAGGGCGCACAGATACGCAGTATTTT
.	.	TRBV9	TRBJ2-3	CASSVFGVRDTQYF	TGTGCCAGCAGCGTATTTGGGGTCCGGGATACGCAGTATTTT